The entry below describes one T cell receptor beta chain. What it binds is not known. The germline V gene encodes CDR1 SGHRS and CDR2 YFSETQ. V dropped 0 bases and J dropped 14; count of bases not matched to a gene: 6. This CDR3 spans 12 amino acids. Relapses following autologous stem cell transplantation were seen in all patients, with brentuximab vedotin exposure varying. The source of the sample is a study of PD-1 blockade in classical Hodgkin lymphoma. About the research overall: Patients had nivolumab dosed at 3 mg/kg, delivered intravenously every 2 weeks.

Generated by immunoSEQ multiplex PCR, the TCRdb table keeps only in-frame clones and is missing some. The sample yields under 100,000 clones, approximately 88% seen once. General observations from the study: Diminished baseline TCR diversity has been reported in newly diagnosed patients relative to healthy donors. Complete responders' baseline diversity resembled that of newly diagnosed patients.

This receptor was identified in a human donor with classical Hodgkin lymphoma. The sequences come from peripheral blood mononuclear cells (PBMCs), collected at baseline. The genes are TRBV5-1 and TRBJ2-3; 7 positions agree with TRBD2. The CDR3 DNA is TGCGCCAGCAGCTTGGACGGCGGGAGTCGGTATTTT. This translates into CASSLDGGSRYF.